This TCR beta chain was sequenced for a study of cytomegalovirus exposure and HLA in healthy donors. TCRdb's table, derived via immunoSEQ multiplex PCR, lists solely in-frame clones and lacks some. Of about 120,000 clones in the sample, 70% to 90% were seen once. The TCR originated in a woman in her twenties or thirties in good health and CMV-seronegative. The sequenced sample consisted of PBMCs.

CDR3 coding DNA: TGTGCCAGCAGCCCCGGGACAGGGAGCTATGGCTACACCTTC. Protein product: CASSPGTGSYGYTF. The chain recombines TRBV7-2 with TRBJ1-2; the match to TRBD1 covers 9 bases. The CDR3 sequence is 14 residues long. CDR1 is SGHTA, CDR2 FQGNSA, per germline. The J segment lost 4 bases and the V segment lost 5 bases, leaving 5 bases of the junction unmatched.